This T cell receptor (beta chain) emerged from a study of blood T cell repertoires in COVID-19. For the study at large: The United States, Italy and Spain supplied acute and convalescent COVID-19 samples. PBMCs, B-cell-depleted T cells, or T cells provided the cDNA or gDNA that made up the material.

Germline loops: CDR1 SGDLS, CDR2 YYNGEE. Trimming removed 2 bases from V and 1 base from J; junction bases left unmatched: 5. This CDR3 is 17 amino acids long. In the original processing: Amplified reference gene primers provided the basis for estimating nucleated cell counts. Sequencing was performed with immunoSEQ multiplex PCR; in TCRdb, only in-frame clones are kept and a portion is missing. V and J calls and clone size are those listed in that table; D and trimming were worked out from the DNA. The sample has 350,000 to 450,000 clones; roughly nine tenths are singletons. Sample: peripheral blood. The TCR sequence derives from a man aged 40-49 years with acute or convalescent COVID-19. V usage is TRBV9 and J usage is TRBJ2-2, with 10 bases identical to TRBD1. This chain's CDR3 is CASSVNRDRGNTGELFF. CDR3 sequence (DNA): TGTGCCAGCAGCGTGAACCGGGACAGGGGGAACACCGGGGAGCTGTTTTTT. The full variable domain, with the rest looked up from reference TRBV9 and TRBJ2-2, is DSGVTQTPKHLITATGQRVTLRCSPRSGDLSVYWYQQSLDQGLQFLIQYYNGEERAKGNILERFSAQQFPDLHSELNLSSLELGDSALYFCASSVNRDRGNTGELFFGEGSRLTVL.